The rows below give T cell receptor beta chains drawn from one sample of a study of blood T cells in healthy people across ages. TCRdb redid the calling of the 5' RACE reads with MiXCR, one entry per CDR3 protein. The table lists about 800,000 distinct CDR3 sequences, just under 25% of them singletons, with approximately 4% in the top ten. These data were also filed under a second study, of T cells of mothers and their children.

Sequencing was carried out using blood. The source is a boy under 18 in good health. Both conserved end residues are part of each CDR3. The D gene is left open where the match is weak. Clone size is not always given. Where it is, it says once, few, many or a class for expanded clones.

clone size	V gene	J gene	D gene	CDR3 protein	CDR3 DNA
NA	TRBV5-1	TRBJ1-5	TRBD1	CASSPGQNFNQPQHF	TGCGCCAGCAGTCCGGGACAGAACTTCAATCAGCCCCAGCATTTT
NA	TRBV12-3/TRBV12-4	TRBJ1-5	TRBD1	CASRPGQGWNQPQHF	TGTGCCAGCAGACCGGGACAGGGGTGGAATCAGCCCCAGCATTTT
NA	TRBV30	TRBJ2-4	NA	CAWSVGDIQYF	TGTGCCTGGAGTGTAGGGGACATTCAGTACTTC
NA	TRBV29-1	TRBJ1-2	TRBD1	CSVVEWETGSGYTF	TGCAGCGTTGTCGAATGGGAGACAGGGTCTGGCTACACCTTC
NA	TRBV7-2	TRBJ2-1	NA	CASSFMPDNEQFF	TGTGCCAGCAGCTTCATGCCGGACAATGAGCAGTTCTTC
few	TRBV21-1	TRBJ2-7	NA	CASKQNRDRGGYEQYF	TGTGCCAGCAAACAGAACCGGGACAGGGGAGGGTACGAGCAGTACTTC
NA	TRBV28	TRBJ1-1	NA	CASNPLSNTEAFF	TGTGCCAGCAACCCCCTTTCGAACACTGAAGCTTTCTTT
NA	TRBV29-1	TRBJ2-1	TRBD1	CSGMTGTSSYNEQFF	TGCAGCGGTATGACAGGGACCAGCTCCTACAATGAGCAGTTCTTC
NA	TRBV20-1	TRBJ2-1	TRBD2	CSAKLAFTYNEQFF	TGCAGTGCTAAACTAGCGTTTACCTACAATGAGCAGTTCTTC
NA	TRBV27	TRBJ2-1	NA	CASSIAGGNEQFF	TGTGCCAGCAGTATTGCTGGTGGGAATGAGCAGTTCTTC
NA	TRBV4-3	TRBJ2-5	NA	CASSTDTGETQETQYF	TGCGCCAGCAGCACCGATACGGGGGAAACCCAAGAGACCCAGTACTTC
NA	TRBV7-6	TRBJ2-1	NA	CASSLLDLEQFF	TGTGCCAGCAGCTTACTTGATCTTGAGCAGTTCTTC
NA	TRBV7-9	TRBJ2-7	NA	CASTPNGASYEQYF	TGTGCCAGCACCCCAAACGGGGCCTCCTACGAGCAGTACTTC
few	TRBV6-2/TRBV6-3	TRBJ2-7	TRBD2	CASSSSGRAYEQYF	TGTGCCAGCAGTTCCAGCGGGAGGGCCTACGAGCAGTACTTC
NA	TRBV15	TRBJ2-6	NA	CATSRGGTDANVLTF	TGTGCCACCAGCAGAGGTGGGACGGATGCCAACGTCCTGACTTTC
NA	TRBV29-1	TRBJ2-2	TRBD1	CSVGQGSSVTGELFF	TGCAGCGTTGGACAGGGGAGTTCGGTCACCGGGGAGCTGTTTTTT
few	TRBV29-1	TRBJ1-2	NA	CSVGGDGVGYTF	TGCAGCGTTGGGGGGGACGGAGTCGGCTACACCTTC
few	TRBV6-5	TRBJ2-6	NA	CASSRQLRSGANVLTF	TGTGCCAGCAGTCGACAGTTGCGCTCTGGGGCCAACGTCCTGACTTTC
NA	TRBV5-6	TRBJ2-7	NA	CASSLGVEIYEQYF	TGTGCCAGCAGCTTGGGTGTGGAGATCTACGAGCAGTACTTC
NA	TRBV20-1	TRBJ2-3	NA	CSDRDSPVGNTQYF	TGCAGTGATAGGGATTCCCCGGTCGGTAATACGCAGTATTTT
NA	TRBV7-9	TRBJ2-5	TRBD2	CASSSGTSLKETQYF	TGTGCCAGCAGTTCCGGGACTAGCCTTAAAGAGACCCAGTACTTC
few	TRBV7-8	TRBJ2-5	TRBD2	CASSTLGAGIQETQYF	TGTGCCAGCAGTACCCTCGGAGCGGGAATCCAAGAGACCCAGTACTTC
many	TRBV2	TRBJ2-1	TRBD2	CASSSSRGGHYNEQFF	TGTGCCAGCAGTTCATCTCGGGGGGGCCACTACAATGAGCAGTTCTTC
many	TRBV5-1	TRBJ1-6	TRBD1	CASSLDRGNSPLHF	TGCGCCAGCAGCTTGGACAGGGGTAATTCACCCCTCCACTTT
NA	TRBV2	TRBJ2-6	NA	CASSAEGLGANVLTF	TGTGCCAGCAGTGCGGAAGGTCTGGGGGCCAACGTCCTGACTTTC
NA	TRBV7-9	TRBJ1-2	NA	CASSPSGSSNYGYTF	TGTGCCAGCAGCCCTTCCGGGTCTTCTAACTATGGCTACACCTTC
NA	TRBV7-2	TRBJ2-5	TRBD1	CTSSLGGTGGETQYF	TGTACCAGCAGCTTAGGGGGTACAGGGGGAGAGACCCAGTACTTC
few	TRBV4-3	TRBJ2-7	TRBD1	CASSQDWPGQGYEQYF	TGCGCCAGCAGCCAAGATTGGCCGGGACAGGGCTACGAGCAGTACTTC
few	TRBV12-3/TRBV12-4	TRBJ2-5	NA	CTSSFAETQYF	TGTACCAGCAGTTTTGCGGAGACCCAGTACTTC
NA	TRBV14	TRBJ2-1	NA	CASSQETRGDEQFF	TGTGCCAGCAGCCAAGAAACGAGGGGTGATGAGCAGTTCTTC
few	TRBV18	TRBJ2-5	NA	CASSPKSETQYF	TGTGCCAGCTCACCGAAGAGTGAGACCCAGTACTTC
NA	TRBV2	TRBJ2-4	TRBD1	CASSAQTGGKNIQYF	TGTGCCAGCAGCGCCCAGACAGGGGGTAAAAACATTCAGTACTTC
NA	TRBV6-1	TRBJ2-3	NA	CASRRGQGDTDTQYF	TGTGCCAGCAGGCGGGGGCAGGGGGACACAGATACGCAGTATTTT
NA	TRBV7-2	TRBJ1-5	TRBD1	CVSSLGAGGLNQPQHF	TGTGTCAGCAGCTTAGGGGCAGGGGGATTGAATCAGCCCCAGCATTTT
NA	TRBV28	TRBJ2-3	TRBD1	CASSYGSGGSDTQYF	TGTGCCAGCAGTTACGGCTCAGGGGGCTCAGATACGCAGTATTTT
NA	TRBV4-1	TRBJ2-1	TRBD2	CASSQTVAGEQFF	TGCGCCAGCAGCCAAACCGTAGCGGGAGAGCAGTTCTTC
NA	TRBV18	TRBJ2-1	NA	CASSPLDQMEQFF	TGTGCCAGCTCACCACTGGACCAAATGGAGCAGTTCTTC
NA	TRBV28	TRBJ1-3	NA	CASSLVGASGNTIYF	TGTGCCAGCAGCCTGGTGGGGGCCTCTGGAAACACCATATATTTT
few	TRBV5-7	TRBJ1-1	NA	CASIKPTGAYTEAFF	TGTGCCAGCATCAAACCGACGGGAGCCTACACTGAAGCTTTCTTT
NA	TRBV4-3	TRBJ1-2	NA	CASSQAREGSYYGYTF	TGCGCCAGCAGCCAAGCTCGTGAGGGTTCCTACTATGGCTACACCTTC
NA	TRBV29-1	TRBJ2-7	TRBD1	CSVERGPGEQYF	TGCAGCGTTGAGAGGGGGCCGGGAGAGCAGTACTTC
NA	TRBV29-1	TRBJ1-1	NA	CSVEQDLPTEAFF	TGCAGCGTTGAACAGGATCTTCCCACTGAAGCTTTCTTT
few	TRBV29-1	TRBJ2-7	NA	CSTAGPSYEQYF	TGCAGCACTGCCGGACCCTCCTACGAGCAGTACTTC
NA	TRBV4-3	TRBJ2-2	NA	CASSQASGLAGELFF	TGCGCCAGCAGCCAAGCGTCAGGGTTGGCCGGGGAGCTGTTTTTT
few	TRBV20-1	TRBJ1-4	TRBD1	CSARVPGTGLKNEKLFF	TGCAGTGCTAGAGTACCGGGGACAGGGCTTAAAAATGAAAAACTGTTTTTT
NA	TRBV4-3	TRBJ2-2	NA	CASSQDISPGELFF	TGCGCCAGCAGCCAAGATATAAGTCCCGGGGAGCTGTTTTTT
NA	TRBV7-9	TRBJ2-3	TRBD2	CAGRGLAGTDTQYF	TGTGCCGGGAGAGGACTAGCGGGCACAGATACGCAGTATTTT
few	TRBV27	TRBJ2-3	NA	CASRGAPDTQYF	TGTGCCAGCAGGGGAGCACCAGATACGCAGTATTTT
NA	TRBV20-1	TRBJ2-4	NA	CSAMWWGPNIQYF	TGCAGTGCTATGTGGTGGGGTCCTAACATTCAGTACTTC